A selection of T cell receptor beta chains follows, all from one sample in a study of low-dose radiotherapy and immunotherapy resistance in tumors. Using its own MiXCR run on the reads, TCRdb lists one record per CDR3 protein. Here the sample spans 30,000 or so distinct CDR3 sequences, under 55% being singletons. Sequenced material: PBMCs, taken after low-dose radiotherapy plus immunotherapy. The receptors derive from a male donor with gallbladder cancer. The CDR3 runs from the conserved cysteine through the conserved F or W. The order of the fields is clone size, D gene, V gene, J gene, CDR3 length, CDR3 DNA, CDR3 protein. D genes are given only for firm matches. Part of the rows lack a size; the others show once, few, many or a class for expanded clones.

-	-	TRBV29-1	TRBJ2-7	12	TGCAGCGTTGAGTCCGGGGTGCAAGAGCAGTACTTC	CSVESGVQEQYF
-	-	TRBV19	TRBJ1-5	17	TGTGCCATCAAACCCCGGGACTATCCTCCTCGGAATCAGCCCCAGCATTTT	CAIKPRDYPPRNQPQHF
-	TRBD1	TRBV28	TRBJ1-6	15	TGTGCCAGCAGCACGGGACAGGGGTATAATTCACCCCTCCACTTT	CASSTGQGYNSPLHF
many	-	TRBV20-1	TRBJ2-5	15	TGCAGTGCTAGCTCCCCCTTTGGGGACCAAGAGACCCAGTACTTC	CSASSPFGDQETQYF
-	-	TRBV11-3	TRBJ2-6	13	TGTGCCAGCAGCCTACTGGCCCAGTCTAACCTGACTTTC	CASSLLAQSNLTF
-	-	TRBV28	TRBJ2-5	13	TGTGCCAGCAGTTTTGGGGGCCGGGAGACCCAGTACTTC	CASSFGGRETQYF
-	-	TRBV30	TRBJ2-7	13	TGTGCCGGGAGAGGTAGCGGACCCTACGAGCAGTACTTC	CAGRGSGPYEQYF
-	-	TRBV7-2	TRBJ2-5	17	TGTGCCAGCAGCTTCTTACAGGGACCGACCATGATGGAGACCCAGTACTTC	CASSFLQGPTMMETQYF
-	-	TRBV5-1	TRBJ2-1	17	TGCGCCAGCAGCCTTGGCATTGGGGGCGGGAGCTACAATGAGCAGTTCTTC	CASSLGIGGGSYNEQFF
-	TRBD1	TRBV11-2	TRBJ1-4	15	TGTGCCAGCAGTCATGGAACAGGGGTACTTGAAAAACTGTTTTTT	CASSHGTGVLEKLFF
many	-	TRBV19	TRBJ1-4	15	TGTGCCAGTAGTCCCCCGGGACACACTAATGAAAAACTGTTTTTT	CASSPPGHTNEKLFF
medium-sized	-	TRBV12-3/TRBV12-4	TRBJ1-2	13	TGTGCCAGCAGTCCCCGGACAGCCAGTGGCTACACCTTC	CASSPRTASGYTF
-	-	TRBV5-1	TRBJ1-2	14	TGCGCCAGCAGCTTGGTCGGCAGGGTGGAGGGCTACACCTTC	CASSLVGRVEGYTF
many	TRBD1	TRBV3-1	TRBJ1-1	16	TGTGCCAGCAGCCAATCCCTCGGGACAGAGAACACTGAAGCTTTCTTT	CASSQSLGTENTEAFF
many	-	TRBV15	TRBJ1-2	15	TGTGCCACCAGCAGAGATCTCGACAGCCGGATAGGCTACACCTTC	CATSRDLDSRIGYTF
-	-	TRBV3-1	TRBJ1-5	13	TGTGCCAGCAGTCAAGGGAGCAATCAGCCCCAGCATTTT	CASSQGSNQPQHF
many	TRBD1	TRBV20-1	TRBJ2-7	15	TGCAGTGCTAGAAATCCCAAGGGGGCCTCCTACGAGCAGTACTTC	CSARNPKGASYEQYF
-	-	TRBV24-1	TRBJ2-5	14	TGTGCCACCAGTGAGGGTGGGCACCAAGAGACCCAGTACTTC	CATSEGGHQETQYF
-	TRBD1	TRBV5-1	TRBJ1-1	16	TGCGCCAGCAGCTTAAACCGACAGGGGGAAAGCACTGAAGCTTTCTTT	CASSLNRQGESTEAFF
-	TRBD2	TRBV20-1	TRBJ2-7	16	TGCAGTGCTGAGACTAGCGGGGGGCCAAGCTCCTACGAGCAGTACTTC	CSAETSGGPSSYEQYF
-	-	TRBV7-9	TRBJ2-7	13	TGTGCCAGCAGGCCACGGGACACCTACGAGCAGTACTTC	CASRPRDTYEQYF
-	-	TRBV12-3/TRBV12-4	TRBJ2-1	12	TGTGCCAGCAGCCGAACTAGAGGTGAGCAGTTCTTC	CASSRTRGEQFF